The rows below give T cell receptor beta chains drawn from one sample of a study of STAT5B mutations in CD4+ large granular lymphocyte leukemia. Clones were sequenced by immunoSEQ multiplex PCR, and TCRdb holds only the in-frame ones, with some missing. The sample has about 48,000 clones; roughly three quarters are singletons. Sequencing was carried out using CD4+ T cells from blood buffy coats. The receptors were sampled from a human donor in good health. Both conserved end residues are part of each CDR3. Each record gives: clone size, J gene, D gene, V gene, CDR3 DNA, CDR3 protein. The D gene is left open where the match is weak. Clone size, where shown, is once, few, many, or a class for clones that have expanded.

>few|TRBJ1-2|TRBD1|TRBV5-1
TGCGCCAGCAGCCCGGACAGGGATGGTGGCTACACCTTC
CASSPDRDGGYTF
>.|TRBJ1-1|.|TRBV5-4
TGTGCCAGCAGCGCGGCGGGGAGAGGGGACACTGAAGCTTTCTTT
CASSAAGRGDTEAFF
>.|TRBJ2-3|TRBD2|TRBV10-3
TGTGCCATCAGTGAGAGCGGGGGGGCCGGAGATACGCAGTATTTT
CAISESGGAGDTQYF
>.|TRBJ2-5|.|TRBV18
TGTGCCAGCTCACCCGGGGGCGGGAGACAAGAGACCCAGTACTTC
CASSPGGGRQETQYF
>.|TRBJ2-2|TRBD2|TRBV7-8
TGTGCCAGCAGCCAGACTAGCGGGGGGGTTTTCTCCGGGGAGCTGTTTTTT
CASSQTSGGVFSGELFF
>.|TRBJ2-4|.|TRBV19
TGTGCCAGTAGTATAGAAGGAGGGGGATCTAACATTCAGTACTTC
CASSIEGGGSNIQYF
>.|TRBJ2-1|.|TRBV9
TGTGCCAGCAGCGTGCGGCTCTCCTACAATGAGCAGTTCTTC
CASSVRLSYNEQFF
>.|TRBJ2-4|.|TRBV5-1
TGCGCCAGCAGCACGGACGGGGGCCGGCCCAGAAACATTCAGTACTTC
CASSTDGGRPRNIQYF
>few|TRBJ2-2|TRBD1|TRBV19
TGTGCCAGTCGCCGGGACAGGGACACCGGGGAGCTGTTTTTT
CASRRDRDTGELFF
>.|TRBJ1-2|TRBD1|TRBV5-8
TGTGCCAGCAGGACGGGACAGGGGGATCGGTACACCTTC
CASRTGQGDRYTF
>.|TRBJ2-2|TRBD1|TRBV9
TGTGCCAGCAGCGTAGAGGTAGGGGGCTTCACCGGGGAGCTGTTTTTT
CASSVEVGGFTGELFF
>few|TRBJ2-2|TRBD2|TRBV5-1
TGCGCCAGCAGCCCGGGGGGATGGACCGGGGAGCTGTTTTTT
CASSPGGWTGELFF
>.|TRBJ1-1|.|TRBV6-1
TGTGCCAGCAGCCCCATGTTGGGGGCCACTGAAGCTTTCTTT
CASSPMLGATEAFF
>.|TRBJ1-4|TRBD1|TRBV6-1
TGTGCCAGCAGTTCCGGGACAGGGGGAGAAAAACTGTTTTTT
CASSSGTGGEKLFF
>.|TRBJ1-1|.|TRBV27
TGTGCCAGCAGGCGAGAGAGGGGGGAAGCTTTCTTT
CASRRERGEAFF